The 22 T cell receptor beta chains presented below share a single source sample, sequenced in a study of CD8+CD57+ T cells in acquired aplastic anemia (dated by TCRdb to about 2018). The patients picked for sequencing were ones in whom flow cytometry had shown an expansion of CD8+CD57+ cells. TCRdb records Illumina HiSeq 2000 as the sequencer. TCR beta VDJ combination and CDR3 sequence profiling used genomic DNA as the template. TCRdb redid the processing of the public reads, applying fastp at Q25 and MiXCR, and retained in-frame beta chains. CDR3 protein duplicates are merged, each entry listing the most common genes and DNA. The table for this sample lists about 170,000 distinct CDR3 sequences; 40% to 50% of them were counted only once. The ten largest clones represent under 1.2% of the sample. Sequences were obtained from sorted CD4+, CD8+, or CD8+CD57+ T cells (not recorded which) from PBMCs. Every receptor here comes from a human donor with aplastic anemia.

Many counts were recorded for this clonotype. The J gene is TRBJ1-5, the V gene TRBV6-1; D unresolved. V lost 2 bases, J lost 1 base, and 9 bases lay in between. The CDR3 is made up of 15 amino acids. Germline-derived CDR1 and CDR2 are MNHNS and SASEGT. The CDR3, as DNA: TGTGCCAGCAGTGAAATAGGTAACAGCAATCAGCCCCAGCATTTT. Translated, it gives CASSEIGNSNQPQHF.

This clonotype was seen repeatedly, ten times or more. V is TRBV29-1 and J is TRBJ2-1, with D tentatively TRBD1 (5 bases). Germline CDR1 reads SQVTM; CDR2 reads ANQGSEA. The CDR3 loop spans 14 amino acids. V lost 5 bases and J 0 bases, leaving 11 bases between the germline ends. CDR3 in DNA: TGCAGCGTTAAAAACAGGAGCTCCTACAATGAGCAGTTCTTC. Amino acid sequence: CSVKNRSSYNEQFF.

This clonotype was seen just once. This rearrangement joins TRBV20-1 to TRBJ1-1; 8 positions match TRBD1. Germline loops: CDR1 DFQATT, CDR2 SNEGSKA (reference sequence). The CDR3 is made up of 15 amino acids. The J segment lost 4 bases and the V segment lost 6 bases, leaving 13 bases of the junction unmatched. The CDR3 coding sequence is TGCAGTGCGGAACCAGGGGGCTCGGCTGGCACTGAAGCTTTCTTT. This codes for CSAEPGGSAGTEAFF.

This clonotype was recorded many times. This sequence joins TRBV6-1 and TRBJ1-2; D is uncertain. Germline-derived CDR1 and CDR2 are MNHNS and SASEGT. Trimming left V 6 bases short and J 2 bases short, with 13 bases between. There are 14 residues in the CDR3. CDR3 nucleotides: TGTGCCAGCAGAGCTCTACAGAGAAACTATGGCTACACCTTC. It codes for CASRALQRNYGYTF.

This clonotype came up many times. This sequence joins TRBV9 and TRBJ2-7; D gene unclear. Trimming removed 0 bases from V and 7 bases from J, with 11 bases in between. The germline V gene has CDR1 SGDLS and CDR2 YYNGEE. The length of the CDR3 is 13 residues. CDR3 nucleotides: TGTGCCAGCAGCGTAGAGACCGGTGGGGAGCAGTACTTC. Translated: CASSVETGGEQYF.

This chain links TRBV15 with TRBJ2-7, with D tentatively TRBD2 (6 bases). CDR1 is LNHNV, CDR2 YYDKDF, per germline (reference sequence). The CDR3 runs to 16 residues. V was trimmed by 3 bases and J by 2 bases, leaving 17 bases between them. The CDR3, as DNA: TGTGCCACCAGCAGGGTCACCGGGACTTCGGCCTACGAGCAGTACTTC. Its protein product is CATSRVTGTSAYEQYF.

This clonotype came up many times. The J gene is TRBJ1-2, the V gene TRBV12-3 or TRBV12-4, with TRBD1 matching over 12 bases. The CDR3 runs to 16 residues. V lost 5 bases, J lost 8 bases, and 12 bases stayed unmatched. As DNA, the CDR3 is TGTGCCAGCAGTGCCGGGACAGGGGGCTTAAAGAGAGGCTACACCTTC. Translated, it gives CASSAGTGGLKRGYTF.

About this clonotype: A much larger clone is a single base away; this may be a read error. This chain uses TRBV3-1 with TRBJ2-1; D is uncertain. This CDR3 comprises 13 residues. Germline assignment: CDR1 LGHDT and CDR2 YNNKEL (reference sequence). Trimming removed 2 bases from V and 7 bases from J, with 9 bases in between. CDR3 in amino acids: CASSQIEGNEQFF. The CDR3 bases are TGTGCCAGCAGCCAAATCGAAGGGAATGAGCAGTTCTTC.

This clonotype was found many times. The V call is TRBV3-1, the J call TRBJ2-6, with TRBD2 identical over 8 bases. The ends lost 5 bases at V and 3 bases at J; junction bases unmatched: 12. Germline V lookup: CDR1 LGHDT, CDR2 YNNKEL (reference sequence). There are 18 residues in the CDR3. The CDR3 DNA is TGTGCCAGCAGCGCGCTGGCGGGGGGAGGCGATGGGGCCAACGTCCTGACTTTC. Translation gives CASSALAGGGDGANVLTF.

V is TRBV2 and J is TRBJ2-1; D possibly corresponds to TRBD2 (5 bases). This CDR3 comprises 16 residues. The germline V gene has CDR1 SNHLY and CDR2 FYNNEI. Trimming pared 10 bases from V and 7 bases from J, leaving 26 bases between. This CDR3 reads CATGGWASRDGNEQFF. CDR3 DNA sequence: TGTGCCACCGGTGGATGGGCTAGCAGAGACGGAAATGAGCAGTTCTTC. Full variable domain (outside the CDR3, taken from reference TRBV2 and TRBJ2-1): EPEVTQTPSHQVTQMGQEVILRCVPISNHLYFYWYRQILGQKVEFLVSFYNNEISEKSEIFDDQFSVERPDGSNFTLKIRSTKLEDSAMYFCATGGWASRDGNEQFFGPGTRLTVL.

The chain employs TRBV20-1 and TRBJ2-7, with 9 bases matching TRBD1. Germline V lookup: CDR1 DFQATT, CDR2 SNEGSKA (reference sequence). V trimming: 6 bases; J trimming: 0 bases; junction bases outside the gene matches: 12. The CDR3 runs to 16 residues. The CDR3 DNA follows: TGCAGTGCAACGGAGCGCGGGACAGGGAGCTCCTACGAGCAGTACTTC. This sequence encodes CSATERGTGSSYEQYF.

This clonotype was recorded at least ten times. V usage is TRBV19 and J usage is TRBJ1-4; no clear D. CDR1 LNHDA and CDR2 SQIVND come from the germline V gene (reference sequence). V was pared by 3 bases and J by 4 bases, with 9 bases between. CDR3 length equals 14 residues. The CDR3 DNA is TGTGCCAGTAGTATTGGGCAGATTAATGAAAAACTGTTTTTT. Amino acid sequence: CASSIGQINEKLFF.

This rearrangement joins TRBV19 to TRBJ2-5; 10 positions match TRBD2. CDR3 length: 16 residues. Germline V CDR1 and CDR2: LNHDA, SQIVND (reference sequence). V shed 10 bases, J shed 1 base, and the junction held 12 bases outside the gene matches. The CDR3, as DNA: TGTGCCACCTCCTTGTGGGCTAGCGGGAGCCAAGAGACCCAGTACTTC. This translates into CATSLWASGSQETQYF.

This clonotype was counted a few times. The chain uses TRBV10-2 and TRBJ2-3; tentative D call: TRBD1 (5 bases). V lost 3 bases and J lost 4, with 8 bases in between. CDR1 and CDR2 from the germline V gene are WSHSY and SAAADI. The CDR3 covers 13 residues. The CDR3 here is CASSERQPDTQYF. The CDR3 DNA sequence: TGCGCCAGCAGTGAAAGACAGCCAGATACGCAGTATTTT.

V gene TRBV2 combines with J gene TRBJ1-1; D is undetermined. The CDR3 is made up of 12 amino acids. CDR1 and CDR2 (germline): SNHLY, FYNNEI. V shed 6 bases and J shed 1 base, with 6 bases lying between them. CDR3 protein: CASRLENTEAFF. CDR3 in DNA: TGTGCCAGCAGGTTGGAGAACACTGAAGCTTTCTTT.

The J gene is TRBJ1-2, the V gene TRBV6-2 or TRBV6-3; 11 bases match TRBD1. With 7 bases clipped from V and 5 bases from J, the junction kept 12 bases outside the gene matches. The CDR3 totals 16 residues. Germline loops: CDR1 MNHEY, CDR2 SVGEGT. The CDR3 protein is CASTEGQGAGRYGYTF. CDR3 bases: TGTGCCAGCACCGAAGGACAGGGGGCTGGTCGGTATGGCTACACCTTC.

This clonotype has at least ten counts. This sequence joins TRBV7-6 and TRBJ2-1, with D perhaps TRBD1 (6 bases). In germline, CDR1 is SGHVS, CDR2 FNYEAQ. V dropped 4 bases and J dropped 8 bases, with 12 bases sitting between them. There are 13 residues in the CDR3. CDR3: CASSSRGGHEQFF. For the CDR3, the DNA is TGTGCCAGCAGCTCCAGGGGTGGGCATGAGCAGTTCTTC.

CDR3: CASSIDGTEAFF. Here the CDR3 DNA reads TGCGCCAGCAGCATCGACGGAACTGAAGCTTTCTTT. The J gene is TRBJ1-1, the V gene TRBV5-1; no definite D call. The CDR3 consists of 12 residues. Looked up from germline, CDR1 is SGHRS and CDR2 is YFSETQ. The V and J ends lost 4 bases and 5 bases respectively, with 9 bases between them.

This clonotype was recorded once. In nucleotides, the CDR3 is TGTGCCAGCAGCTTAGAATCGGGGGCAGGTGAGCAGTTCTTC. This encodes CASSLESGAGEQFF. The chain couples TRBV11-2 to TRBJ2-1; TRBD1 or TRBD2 may be the D gene (6 bases each). Looked up from germline, CDR1 is SGHAT and CDR2 is FQNNGV. The CDR3 is 14 residues long. With 0 bases removed from V and 9 bases from J, the gap between germline ends came to 12 bases. The entire variable domain, with the rest obtained from reference TRBV11-2 and TRBJ2-1, is as follows: EAGVAQSPRYKIIEKRQSVAFWCNPISGHATLYWYQQILGQGPKLLIQFQNNGVVDDSQLPKDRFSAERLKGVDSTLKIQPAKLEDSAVYLCASSLESGAGEQFFGPGTRLTVL.

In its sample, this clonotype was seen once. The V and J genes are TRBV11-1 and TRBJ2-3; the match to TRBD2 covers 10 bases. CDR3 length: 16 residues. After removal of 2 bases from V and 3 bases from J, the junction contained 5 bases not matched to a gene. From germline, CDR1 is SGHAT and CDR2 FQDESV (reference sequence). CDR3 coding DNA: TGTGCCAGCAGCTTAATAGCGGGAGGCCTTACAGATACGCAGTATTTT. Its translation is CASSLIAGGLTDTQYF.

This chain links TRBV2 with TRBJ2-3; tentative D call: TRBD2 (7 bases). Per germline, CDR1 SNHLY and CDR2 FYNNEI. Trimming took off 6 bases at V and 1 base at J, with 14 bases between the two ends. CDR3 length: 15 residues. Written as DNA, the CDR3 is TGTGCCAGCAGGACGGGGGGCGGGGGCACAGATACGCAGTATTTT. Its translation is CASRTGGGGTDTQYF.

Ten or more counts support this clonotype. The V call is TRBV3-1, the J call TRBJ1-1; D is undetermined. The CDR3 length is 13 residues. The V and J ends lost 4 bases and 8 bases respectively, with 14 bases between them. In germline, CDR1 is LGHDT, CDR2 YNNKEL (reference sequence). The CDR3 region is CASSPPGPKEAFF. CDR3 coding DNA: TGTGCCAGCAGCCCTCCCGGTCCGAAGGAAGCTTTCTTT.